This record concerns one T cell receptor beta chain sequence. The antigen remains unidentified. The data were taken from a study of Graves' ophthalmopathy and Graves' hyperthyroidism. Study-wide context: At the time of initial diagnosis and before any treatment, peripheral blood was collected. Study-level results: Blood samples also showed most expanded thyroid clonotypes exceeding 0.001 frequency.

Trimming stripped 8 bases from V and 8 bases from J, with 15 bases between. CDR3 size: 12 residues. RNA transcripts were the template, and TCR beta CDR3 regions were amplified from them. HTBI primers primed a first-round RT-PCR, and a second-round multiplex PCR followed. TCRdb redid the calling of the multiplex PCR reads with MiXCR, one entry per CDR3 protein. The repertoire holds approximately 410,000 distinct CDR3 sequences, 15% to 17% seen once, with about 7% in the top ten. Sequencing used peripheral blood. The chain combines TRBV12-3 or TRBV12-4 with TRBJ1-2, with D perhaps TRBD1 (5 bases). The sequence was collected from a woman aged 18-29 years with stable Graves' hyperthyroidism. DNA for the CDR3: TGTGCCAGCCAGCCTGAGGGACGAGGCTACACCTTC. Its translation: CASQPEGRGYTF.